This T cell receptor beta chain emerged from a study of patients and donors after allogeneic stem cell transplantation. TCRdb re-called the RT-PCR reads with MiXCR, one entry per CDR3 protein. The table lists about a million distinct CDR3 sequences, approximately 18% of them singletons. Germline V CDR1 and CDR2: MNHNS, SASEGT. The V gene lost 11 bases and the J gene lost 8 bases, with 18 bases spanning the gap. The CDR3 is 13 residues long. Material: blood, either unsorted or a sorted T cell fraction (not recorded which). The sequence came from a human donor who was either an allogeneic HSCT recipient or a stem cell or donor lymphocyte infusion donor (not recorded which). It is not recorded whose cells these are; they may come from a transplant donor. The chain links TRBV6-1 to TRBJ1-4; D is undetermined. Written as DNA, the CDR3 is TGTGCCGCCGGATTCGTAGTCAGGGAAAAACTGTTTTTT. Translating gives CAAGFVVREKLFF.